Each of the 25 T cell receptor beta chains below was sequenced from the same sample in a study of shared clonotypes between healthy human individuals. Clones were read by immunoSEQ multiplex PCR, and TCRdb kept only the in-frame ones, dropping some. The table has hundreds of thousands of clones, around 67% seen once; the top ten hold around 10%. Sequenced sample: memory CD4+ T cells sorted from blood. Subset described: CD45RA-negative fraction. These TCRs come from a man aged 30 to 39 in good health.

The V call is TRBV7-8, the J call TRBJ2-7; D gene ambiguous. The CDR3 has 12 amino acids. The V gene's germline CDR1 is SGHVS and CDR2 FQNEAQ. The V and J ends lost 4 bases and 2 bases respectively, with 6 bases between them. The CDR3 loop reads CASSSVTYEQYF. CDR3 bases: TGTGCCAGCAGCTCCGTGACCTACGAGCAGTACTTC.

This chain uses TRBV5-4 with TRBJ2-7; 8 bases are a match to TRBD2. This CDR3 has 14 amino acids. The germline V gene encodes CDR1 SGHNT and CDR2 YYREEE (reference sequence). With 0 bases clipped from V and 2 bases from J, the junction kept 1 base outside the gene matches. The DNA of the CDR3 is TGTGCCAGCAGCTTGGCGGGGGGGACCTACGAGCAGTACTTC. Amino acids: CASSLAGGTYEQYF.

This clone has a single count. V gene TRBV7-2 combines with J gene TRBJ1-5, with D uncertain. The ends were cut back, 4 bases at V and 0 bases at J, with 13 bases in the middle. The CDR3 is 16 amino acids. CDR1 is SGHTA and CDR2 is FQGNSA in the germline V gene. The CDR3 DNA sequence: TGTGCCAGCAGCTCCCCGGACGGTAATAGCAATCAGCCCCAGCATTTT. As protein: CASSSPDGNSNQPQHF.

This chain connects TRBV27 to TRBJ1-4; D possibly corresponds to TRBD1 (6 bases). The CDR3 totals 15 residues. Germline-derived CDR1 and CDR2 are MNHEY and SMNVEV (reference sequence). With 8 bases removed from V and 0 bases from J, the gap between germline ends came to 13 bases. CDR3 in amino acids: CASSQGFATNEKLFF. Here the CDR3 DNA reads TGTGCCAGCTCACAGGGTTTTGCAACTAATGAAAAACTGTTTTTT.

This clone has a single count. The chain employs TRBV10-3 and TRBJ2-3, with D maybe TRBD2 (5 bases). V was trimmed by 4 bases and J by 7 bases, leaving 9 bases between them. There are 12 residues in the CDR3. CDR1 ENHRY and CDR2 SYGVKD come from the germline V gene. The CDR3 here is CAISGGSHTQYF. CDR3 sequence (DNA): TGTGCCATCAGTGGAGGGTCACATACGCAGTATTTT.

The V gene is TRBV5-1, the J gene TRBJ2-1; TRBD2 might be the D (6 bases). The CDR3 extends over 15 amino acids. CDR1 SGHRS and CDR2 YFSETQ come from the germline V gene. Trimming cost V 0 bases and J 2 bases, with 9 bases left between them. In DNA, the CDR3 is TGCGCCAGCAGCTTGGAGGCGGGAACCTACAATGAGCAGTTCTTC. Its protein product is CASSLEAGTYNEQFF.

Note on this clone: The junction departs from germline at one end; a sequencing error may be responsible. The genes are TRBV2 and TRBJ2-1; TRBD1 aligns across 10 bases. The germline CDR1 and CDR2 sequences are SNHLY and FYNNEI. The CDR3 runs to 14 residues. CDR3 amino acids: CASSTGGSHNEQFF. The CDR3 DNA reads TGTGCCAGTTCGACAGGGGGCTCCCACAATGAGCAGTTCTTC.

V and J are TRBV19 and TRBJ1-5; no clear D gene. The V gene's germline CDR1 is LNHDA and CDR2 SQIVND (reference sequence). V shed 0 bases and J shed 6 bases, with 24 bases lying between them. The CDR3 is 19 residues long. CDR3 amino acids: CASSIDQAEGNLIGQPQHF. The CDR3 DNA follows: TGTGCCAGTAGTATAGATCAGGCGGAGGGTAATCTAATTGGTCAGCCCCAGCATTTT.

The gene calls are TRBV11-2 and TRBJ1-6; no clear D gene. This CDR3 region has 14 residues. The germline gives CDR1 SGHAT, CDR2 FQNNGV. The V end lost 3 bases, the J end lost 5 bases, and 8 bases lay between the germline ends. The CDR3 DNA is TGTGCCAGCAGCTTCCCGGGAAATAATTCACCCCTCCACTTT. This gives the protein CASSFPGNNSPLHF.

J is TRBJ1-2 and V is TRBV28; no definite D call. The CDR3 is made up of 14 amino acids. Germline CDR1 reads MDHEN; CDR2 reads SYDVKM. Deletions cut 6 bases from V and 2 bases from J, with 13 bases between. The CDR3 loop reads CASRRPGSNYGYTF. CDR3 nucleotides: TGTGCCAGCAGACGTCCGGGATCAAACTATGGCTACACCTTC.

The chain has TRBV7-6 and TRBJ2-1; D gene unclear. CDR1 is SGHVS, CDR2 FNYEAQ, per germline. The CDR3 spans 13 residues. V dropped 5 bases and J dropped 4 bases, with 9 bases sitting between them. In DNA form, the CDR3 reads TGTGCCAGCAGCCCGGACCATTACAATGAGCAGTTCTTC. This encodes CASSPDHYNEQFF.

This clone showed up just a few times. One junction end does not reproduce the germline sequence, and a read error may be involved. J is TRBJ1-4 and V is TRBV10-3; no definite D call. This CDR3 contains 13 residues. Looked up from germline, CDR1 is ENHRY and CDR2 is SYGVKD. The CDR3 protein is CAISQSGNEKLFF. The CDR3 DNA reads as TGTGCCATCAGTCAGTCAGGAAATGAAAAACTGTTTTTT.

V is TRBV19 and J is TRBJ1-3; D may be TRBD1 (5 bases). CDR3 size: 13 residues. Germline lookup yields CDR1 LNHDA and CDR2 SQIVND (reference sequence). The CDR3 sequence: CATGTVSGNTIYF. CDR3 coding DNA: TGTGCTACTGGGACGGTCTCTGGAAACACCATATATTTT.

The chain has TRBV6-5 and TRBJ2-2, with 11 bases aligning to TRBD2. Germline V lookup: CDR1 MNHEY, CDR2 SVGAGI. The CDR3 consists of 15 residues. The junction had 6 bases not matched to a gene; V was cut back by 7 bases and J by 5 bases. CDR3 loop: CASTLVAGGTGELFF. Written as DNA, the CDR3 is TGTGCCAGCACTCTTGTAGCGGGAGGGACCGGGGAGCTGTTTTTT.

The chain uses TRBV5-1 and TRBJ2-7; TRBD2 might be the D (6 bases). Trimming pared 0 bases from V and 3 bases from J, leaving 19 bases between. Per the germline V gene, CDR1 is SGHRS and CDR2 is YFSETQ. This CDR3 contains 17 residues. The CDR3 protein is CASSLGSFGGFNYEQYF. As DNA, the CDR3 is TGCGCCAGCAGCTTGGGAAGTTTTGGGGGGTTCAACTACGAGCAGTACTTC. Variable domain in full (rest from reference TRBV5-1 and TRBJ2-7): KAGVTQTPRYLIKTRGQQVTLSCSPISGHRSVSWYQQTPGQGLQFLFEYFSETQRNKGNFPGRFSGRQFSNSRSEMNVSTLELGDSALYLCASSLGSFGGFNYEQYFGPGTRLTVT.

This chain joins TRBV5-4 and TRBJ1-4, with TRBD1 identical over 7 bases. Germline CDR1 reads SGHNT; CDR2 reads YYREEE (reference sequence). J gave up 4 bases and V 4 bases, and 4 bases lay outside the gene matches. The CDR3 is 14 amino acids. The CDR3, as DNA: TGTGCCAGCAGCACGGGACAGAATAATGAAAAACTGTTTTTT. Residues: CASSTGQNNEKLFF.

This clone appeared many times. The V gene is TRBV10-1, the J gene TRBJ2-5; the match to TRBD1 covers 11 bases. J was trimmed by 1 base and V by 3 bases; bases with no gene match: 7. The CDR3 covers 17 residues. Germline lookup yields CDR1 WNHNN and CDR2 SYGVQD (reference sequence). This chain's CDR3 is CASSEGQGALSQETQYF. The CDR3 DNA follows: TGCGCCAGCAGTGAAGGACAGGGGGCGTTAAGCCAAGAGACCCAGTACTTC.

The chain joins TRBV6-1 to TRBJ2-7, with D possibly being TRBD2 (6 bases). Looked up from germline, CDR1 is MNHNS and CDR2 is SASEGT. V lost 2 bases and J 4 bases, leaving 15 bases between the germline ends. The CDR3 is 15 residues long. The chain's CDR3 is CASSEFGGAEYEQYF. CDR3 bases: TGTGCCAGCAGTGAATTCGGGGGTGCTGAGTACGAGCAGTACTTC.

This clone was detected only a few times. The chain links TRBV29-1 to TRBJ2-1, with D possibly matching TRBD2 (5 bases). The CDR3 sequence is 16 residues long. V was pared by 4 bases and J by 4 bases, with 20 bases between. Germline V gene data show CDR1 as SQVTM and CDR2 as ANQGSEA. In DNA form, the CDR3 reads TGCAGCGTTGCTACACGTGAAGGGCGACTATACAATGAGCAGTTCTTC. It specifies CSVATREGRLYNEQFF.

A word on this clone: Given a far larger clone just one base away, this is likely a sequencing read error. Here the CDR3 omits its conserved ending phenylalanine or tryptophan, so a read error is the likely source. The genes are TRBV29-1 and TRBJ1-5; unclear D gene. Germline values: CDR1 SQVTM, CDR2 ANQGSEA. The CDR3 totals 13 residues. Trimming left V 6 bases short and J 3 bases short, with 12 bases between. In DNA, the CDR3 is TGCAGCGTACGTGACAATCACAATCAGCCCCAGCATCTT. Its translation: CSVRDNHNQPQHL.

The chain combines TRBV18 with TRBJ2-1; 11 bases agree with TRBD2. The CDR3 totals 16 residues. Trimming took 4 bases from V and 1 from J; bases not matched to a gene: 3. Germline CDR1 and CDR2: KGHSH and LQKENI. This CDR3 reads CASSLTSGISYNEQFF. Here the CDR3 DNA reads TGTGCCAGCTCACTGACTAGCGGGATATCCTACAATGAGCAGTTCTTC.

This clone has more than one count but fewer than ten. The CDR3 here is CASSPWGQGRHEQYF. CDR3 coding DNA: TGTGCCAGCAGTCCGTGGGGACAGGGTCGTCACGAGCAGTACTTC. This chain uses TRBV28 with TRBJ2-7; TRBD1 matches at 9 bases. CDR1 is MDHEN, CDR2 SYDVKM, per germline. The length of the CDR3 is 15 residues. The J segment lost 5 bases and the V segment lost 5 bases, leaving 10 bases of the junction unmatched. Complete variable domain (other parts from reference TRBV28 and TRBJ2-7): DVKVTQSSRYLVKRTGEKVFLECVQDMDHENMFWYRQDPGLGLRLIYFSYDVKMKEKGDIPEGYSVSREKKERFSLILESASTNQTSMYLCASSPWGQGRHEQYFGPGTRLTVT.

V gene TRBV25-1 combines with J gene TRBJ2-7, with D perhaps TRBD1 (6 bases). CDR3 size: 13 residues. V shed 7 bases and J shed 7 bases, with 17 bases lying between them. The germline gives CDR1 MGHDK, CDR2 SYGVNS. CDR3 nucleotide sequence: TGTGCCAGCACCAAAGGGGGTCTATATGAGCAGTACTTC. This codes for CASTKGGLYEQYF.

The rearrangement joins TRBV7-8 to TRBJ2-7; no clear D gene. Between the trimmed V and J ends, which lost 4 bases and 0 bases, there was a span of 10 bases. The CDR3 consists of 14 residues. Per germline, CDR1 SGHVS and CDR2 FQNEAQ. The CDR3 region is CASSSTALSYEQYF. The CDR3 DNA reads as TGTGCCAGCAGCTCAACCGCCCTCTCCTACGAGCAGTACTTC.

The CDR3 nucleotides read TGTGCCAGCAGTTACAGGGGCAGGGGACAGCCCCAGCATTTT. Translation: CASSYRGRGQPQHF. The chain carries TRBV6-5 and TRBJ1-5; D might be TRBD1 (6 bases). The CDR3 is 14 residues long. Germline V gene lookup returns CDR1 MNHEY and CDR2 SVGAGI. V gave up 2 bases and J gave up 7 bases, with 12 bases separating them.